This is a list of T cell receptor beta chains from one sample in a study of control samples from healthy donors and cancer patients. The method was immunoSEQ multiplex PCR; TCRdb's version includes in-frame clones alone and lacks a portion of them. This repertoire shows about 150,000 clones, over 90% found once; its top ten account for approximately 2.5%. Sequencing used blood. Receptor source: a man in his fifties or sixties in good health. Each CDR3 is given with its conserved first and last residue. D genes are given only for firm matches. Where a row states a size, it is once, few, many or the class of an expanded clone; other rows omit it.

cdr3_nt cdr3_aa j_call clone_size v_call d_call cdr3_length
TGTGCCGCCGCACGTGGATCCACAGATACGCAGTATTTT CAAARGSTDTQYF TRBJ2-3 . TRBV24-1 . 13
TGCGCCAGCAGCCTGACTAGCTTCCGCACAGATACGCAGTATTTT CASSLTSFRTDTQYF TRBJ2-3 once TRBV5-1 TRBD2 15
TGTGCCAGTAGCCAACAGGGGTACGCCACAGATACGCAGTATTTT CASSQQGYATDTQYF TRBJ2-3 . TRBV19 TRBD1 15
TGTGCTAGTGGTTTGGGTCCAGGGACGTACAATGAGCAGTTCTTC CASGLGPGTYNEQFF TRBJ2-1 . TRBV12-5 . 15
TGTGCCATCAGTGGGACAGGTTCCCTTGACTCTGGGGCCAACGTCCTGACTTTC CAISGTGSLDSGANVLTF TRBJ2-6 . TRBV10-3 TRBD1 18
TGCGCCAGCAGCTTCCCCCTAGCGGGACAAGAGACCCAGTACTTC CASSFPLAGQETQYF TRBJ2-5 . TRBV5-1 TRBD2 15
TGCGCCAGCAGCCCACACGCTAGCGGGAGGCCTCTTGGGGATGAGCAGTTCTTC CASSPHASGRPLGDEQFF TRBJ2-1 once TRBV5-1 TRBD2 18
TGTGCCAGCAGCCTTACATTGGGTAGCACAGATACGCAGTATTTT CASSLTLGSTDTQYF TRBJ2-3 . TRBV7-9 . 15
TGTGCCATCAGTGGGGGGGCCCATGGCTACACCTTC CAISGGAHGYTF TRBJ1-2 . TRBV10-3 . 12
TGTGCCACCACCACGGGAGGGAGAATAGATACGCAGTATTTT CATTTGGRIDTQYF TRBJ2-3 . TRBV15 TRBD2 14
TGCGCCAGCAGCCAGGCTGGGACAGGTGGGTACAATGAGCAGTTCTTC CASSQAGTGGYNEQFF TRBJ2-1 . TRBV4-1 TRBD1 16
TGTGCCAGTAGTGCAGTTGAGGACAGGAGGGGCGGCTACACCTTC CASSAVEDRRGGYTF TRBJ1-2 . TRBV19 TRBD1 15
TGTGCCAGCAAACCGGACGCCTACAATGAGCAGTTCTTC CASKPDAYNEQFF TRBJ2-1 . TRBV7-9 . 13
TGTGCCAGCGTCGCGGGGACAGATACGCAGTATTTT CASVAGTDTQYF TRBJ2-3 few TRBV25-1 . 12
TGTGCCAGCAGTTCCGGGACTAGCGGGAACCAAGAGACCCAGTACTTC CASSSGTSGNQETQYF TRBJ2-5 . TRBV6-6 TRBD2 16
TGTGCCAGCAGTTACTCTAGCGGGGGGGGCCAAGAGACCCAGTACTTC CASSYSSGGGQETQYF TRBJ2-5 . TRBV6-5 TRBD2 16
TGTGCCAGCAGGCTCGGTGGGGCCAACGTCCTGACTTTC CASRLGGANVLTF TRBJ2-6 . TRBV28 . 13
TGCAGCGTTGATAGGGGGGGTGGACTAGTAACTGGGACAGATACGCAGTATTTT CSVDRGGGLVTGTDTQYF TRBJ2-3 . TRBV29-1 . 18
TGTGCCAGCAGTTTATCGATTTGGGGCACTGAAGCTTTCTTT CASSLSIWGTEAFF TRBJ1-1 . TRBV27 . 14
TGCAGCGTTGAAGTAGGACGGGACACTGAAGCTTTCTTT CSVEVGRDTEAFF TRBJ1-1 . TRBV29-1 . 13
TGCAGCGTCTTTCCTTCCTGGACTAGCGGGAGGGAGACCCAGTACTTC CSVFPSWTSGRETQYF TRBJ2-5 . TRBV29-1 TRBD2 16
TGTGCCTGCGCGACAGGGGAGGGGGAAAAACTGTTTTTT CACATGEGEKLFF TRBJ1-4 . TRBV30 TRBD1 13
TGTGCCAGCAGCAGAGGTCCAGTCAATGAGCAGTTCTTC CASSRGPVNEQFF TRBJ2-1 . TRBV9 . 13
TGCGCCAGCAGCCTTTATGACAGGGGTTCAGAGACCCAGTACTTC CASSLYDRGSETQYF TRBJ2-5 . TRBV5-1 TRBD1 15
TGTGCCAGCAGTCCCAGCCCCCTCGGTAACACTGAAGCTTTCTTT CASSPSPLGNTEAFF TRBJ1-1 . TRBV27 . 15
TGTGCCAGCACACGCTCGGGACTAGCGGGAGCAGATACGCAGTATTTT CASTRSGLAGADTQYF TRBJ2-3 . TRBV2 TRBD2 16